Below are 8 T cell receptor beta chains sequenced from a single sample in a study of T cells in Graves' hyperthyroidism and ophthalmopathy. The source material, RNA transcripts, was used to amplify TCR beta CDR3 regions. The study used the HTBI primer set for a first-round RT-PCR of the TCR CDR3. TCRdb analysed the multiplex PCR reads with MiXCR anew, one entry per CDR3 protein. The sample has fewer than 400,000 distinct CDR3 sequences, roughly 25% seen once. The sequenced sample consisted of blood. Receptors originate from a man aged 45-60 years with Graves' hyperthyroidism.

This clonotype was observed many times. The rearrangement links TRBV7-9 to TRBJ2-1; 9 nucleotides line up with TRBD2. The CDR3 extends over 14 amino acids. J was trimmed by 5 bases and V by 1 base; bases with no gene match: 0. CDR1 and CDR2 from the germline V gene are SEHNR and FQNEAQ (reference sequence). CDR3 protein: CASSLGTSDNEQFF. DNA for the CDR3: TGTGCCAGCAGCTTAGGGACTAGCGACAATGAGCAGTTCTTC. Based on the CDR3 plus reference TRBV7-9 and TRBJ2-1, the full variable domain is DTGVSQNPRHKITKRGQNVTFRCDPISEHNRLYWYRQTLGQGPEFLTYFQNEAQLEKSRLLSDRFSAERPKGSFSTLEIQRTEQGDSAMYLCASSLGTSDNEQFFGPGTRLTVL.

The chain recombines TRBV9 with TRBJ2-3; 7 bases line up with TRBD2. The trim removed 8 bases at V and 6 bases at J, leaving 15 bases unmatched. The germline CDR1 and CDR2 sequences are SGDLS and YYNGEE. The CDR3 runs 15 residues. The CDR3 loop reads CASGTGGGSSDTQYF. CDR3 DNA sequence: TGTGCCAGTGGAACCGGAGGCGGGAGTTCTGATACGCAGTATTTT.

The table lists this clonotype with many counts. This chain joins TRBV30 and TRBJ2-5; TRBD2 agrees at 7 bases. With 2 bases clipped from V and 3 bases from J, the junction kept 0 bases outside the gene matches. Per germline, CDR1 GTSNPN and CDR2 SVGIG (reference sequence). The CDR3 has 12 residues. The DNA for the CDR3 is TGTGCCTGGAGTCGGGGGGAAGAGACCCAGTACTTC. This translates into CAWSRGEETQYF.

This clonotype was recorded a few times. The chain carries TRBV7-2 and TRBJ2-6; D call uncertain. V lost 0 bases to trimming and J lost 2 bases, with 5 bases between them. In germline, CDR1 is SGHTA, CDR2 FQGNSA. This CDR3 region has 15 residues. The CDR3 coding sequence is TGTGCCAGCAGCTTAGCTGCGGCTGGGGCCAACGTCCTGACTTTC. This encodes CASSLAAAGANVLTF.

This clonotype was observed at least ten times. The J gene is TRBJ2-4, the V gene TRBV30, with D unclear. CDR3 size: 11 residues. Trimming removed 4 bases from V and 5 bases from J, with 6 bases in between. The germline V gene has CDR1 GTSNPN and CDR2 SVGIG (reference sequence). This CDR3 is CAWKAENIQYF. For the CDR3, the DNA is TGTGCCTGGAAGGCAGAAAACATTCAGTACTTC. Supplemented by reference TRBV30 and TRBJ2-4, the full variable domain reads SQTIHQWPATLVQPVGSPLSLECTVEGTSNPNLYWYRQAAGRGLQLLFYSVGIGQISSEVPQNLSASRPQDRQFILSSKKLLLSDSGFYLCAWKAENIQYFGAGTRLSVL.

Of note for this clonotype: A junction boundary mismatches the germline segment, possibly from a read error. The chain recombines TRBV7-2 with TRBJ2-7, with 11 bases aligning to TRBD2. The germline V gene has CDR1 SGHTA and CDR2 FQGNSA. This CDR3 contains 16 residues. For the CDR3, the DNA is TGCGCCAGCAGCCAACTCGGGACTAGCGGACCCTACGAGCAGTACTTC. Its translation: CASSQLGTSGPYEQYF. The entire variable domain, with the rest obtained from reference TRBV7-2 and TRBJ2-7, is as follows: GAGVSQSPSNKVTEKGKDVELRCDPISGHTALYWYRQSLGQGLEFLIYFQGNSAPDKSGLPSDRFSAERTGGSVSTLTIQRTQQEDSAVYLCASSQLGTSGPYEQYFGPGTRLTVT.

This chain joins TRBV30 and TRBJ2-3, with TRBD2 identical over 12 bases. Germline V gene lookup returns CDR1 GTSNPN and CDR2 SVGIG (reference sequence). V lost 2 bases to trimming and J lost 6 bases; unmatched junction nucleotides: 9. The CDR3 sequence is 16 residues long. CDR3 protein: CAWSTRLAGESDTQYF. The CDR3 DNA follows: TGTGCCTGGAGTACCCGACTAGCGGGAGAATCGGATACGCAGTATTTT.

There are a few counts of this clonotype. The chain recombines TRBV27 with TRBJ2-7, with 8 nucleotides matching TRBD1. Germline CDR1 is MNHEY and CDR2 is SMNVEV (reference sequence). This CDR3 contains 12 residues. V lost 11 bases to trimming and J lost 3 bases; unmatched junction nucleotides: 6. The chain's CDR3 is CAARDRHYEQYF. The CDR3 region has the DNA TGTGCCGCCCGGGACAGGCACTACGAGCAGTACTTC.